These 26 T cell receptor beta chains were all obtained from the same sample, sequenced in a study of PD-1 blockade in classical Hodgkin lymphoma (dated by TCRdb to the early 2020s). The method was the immunoSEQ multiplex PCR assay. The table comes from immuneACCESS by way of TCRdb, which keeps in-frame sequences with V and J called. Part of the clones is missing from these tables; in studies checked, under half for an unresolved V gene and the rest for unknown reasons. For this sample there are approximately 11,000 clones; approximately 81% appear just once. The top ten clones comprise approximately 39% of the sample. The time point label for this specimen denotes: cycle 1 day 1 (C1D1), immediately before nivolumab initiation. All trial patients had relapsed after autologous stem cell transplantation, with cohorts A, B and C differing in prior brentuximab vedotin exposure. CD8+ T cells were purified from thawed PBMCs by magnetic negative selection with a Miltenyi CD8+ T cell isolation kit.

This sample comprised CD8+ T cells from blood, obtained at baseline. Every receptor here comes from a human donor with classical Hodgkin lymphoma.

V and J are TRBV2 and TRBJ2-7; 11 bases agree with TRBD2. Unmatched junction bases numbered 9, after V lost 5 bases and J lost 6 bases. The CDR3 is 15 amino acids. Germline V lookup: CDR1 SNHLY, CDR2 FYNNEI. CDR3 DNA sequence: TGTGCCAGCAGTTCGATACTAGCGGGAGTAGGCGAGCAGTACTTC. Its translation: CASSSILAGVGEQYF.

The chain links TRBV7-9 to TRBJ1-1; 7 bases are a match to TRBD1. The CDR3 length is 14 residues. The ends lost 6 bases at V and 6 bases at J; junction bases unmatched: 10. Germline V gene sequence: CDR1 SEHNR, CDR2 FQNEAQ (reference sequence). CDR3 loop: CASSPTGEGSEAFF. The CDR3, as DNA: TGTGCCAGCAGTCCTACAGGGGAGGGGTCTGAAGCTTTCTTT.

The chain employs TRBV7-9 and TRBJ1-2, with D possibly TRBD1 on 5 matching bases. Trimming left V 5 bases short and J 6 bases short, with 19 bases between. The length of the CDR3 is 15 residues. Germline V CDR1 and CDR2: SEHNR, FQNEAQ (reference sequence). The DNA of the CDR3 is TGTGCCAGCAGCCAGGATAGAAGAGGGGTAGATGGCTACACCTTC. It encodes CASSQDRRGVDGYTF.

V usage is TRBV7-2 and J usage is TRBJ2-1, with 7 nucleotides matching TRBD2. The CDR3 has 16 amino acids. The germline V gene has CDR1 SGHTA and CDR2 FQGNSA. The junction had 12 bases not matched to a gene; V was cut back by 5 bases and J by 5 bases. The CDR3 DNA sequence: TGTGCCAGCAGCCCCACCTCGGGGGGTTGGGACAATGAGCAGTTCTTC. Translation: CASSPTSGGWDNEQFF.

In its sample, this clone was seen once. CDR3 loop: CASSSPRRDDDPKTQYF. CDR3 coding DNA: TGCGCCAGCAGCTCCCCCCGCCGCGATGACGATCCCAAGACCCAGTACTTC. The genes are TRBV5-1 and TRBJ2-5; D gene uncertain. Trimming stripped 3 bases from V and 6 bases from J, with 24 bases between. There are 17 residues in the CDR3. The germline gives CDR1 SGHRS, CDR2 YFSETQ. Drawing the rest from reference TRBV5-1 and TRBJ2-5, the complete variable domain is KAGVTQTPRYLIKTRGQQVTLSCSPISGHRSVSWYQQTPGQGLQFLFEYFSETQRNKGNFPGRFSGRQFSNSRSEMNVSTLELGDSALYLCASSSPRRDDDPKTQYFGPGTRLLVL.

This clone turned up a few times. The V call is TRBV18, the J call TRBJ1-4; D is ambiguous. Per the germline V gene, CDR1 is KGHSH and CDR2 is LQKENI. The ends were cut back, 1 base at V and 8 bases at J, with 11 bases in the middle. CDR3 size: 14 residues. CDR3: CASSPQGSREKLFF. For the CDR3, the DNA is TGTGCCAGCTCACCACAAGGGTCTCGGGAAAAACTGTTTTTT.

J is TRBJ1-5 and V is TRBV4-1; D is perhaps TRBD1 (6 bases). V lost 3 bases and J lost 3, with 15 bases in between. The CDR3 contains 16 residues. Germline values: CDR1 MGHRA, CDR2 YSYEKL. The CDR3 region has the DNA TGCGCCAGCAGCCATTTGGTCGAGGGGGACAATCAGCCCCAGCATTTT. Residues: CASSHLVEGDNQPQHF.

The rearrangement uses TRBV6-1 and TRBJ1-5, with D uncertain. Deletions cut 0 bases from V and 2 bases from J, with 8 bases between. The CDR3 extends over 15 amino acids. Germline loops: CDR1 MNHNS, CDR2 SASEGT. The CDR3: CASSEAVGGNQPQHF. As DNA, the CDR3 is TGTGCCAGCAGTGAAGCGGTGGGTGGCAATCAGCCCCAGCATTTT.

This clone was seen a handful of times. V and J are TRBV19 and TRBJ1-2; D may be TRBD1 (5 bases). V was pared by 4 bases and J by 3 bases, with 9 bases between. The CDR3 spans 13 residues. CDR1 LNHDA and CDR2 SQIVND come from the germline V gene (reference sequence). The CDR3 coding sequence is TGTGCCAGTAGTAGCGGCAGGGACTATGGCTACACCTTC. Translating gives CASSSGRDYGYTF.

The CDR3 region has the DNA TGCGCCAGCAGCCAAGCTCCCGTATATACGAACACTGAAGCTTTCTTT. It is translated as CASSQAPVYTNTEAFF. The chain employs TRBV4-1 and TRBJ1-1; D is ambiguous. Germline CDR1 reads MGHRA; CDR2 reads YSYEKL. The V gene lost 1 base and the J gene lost 1 base, with 13 bases spanning the gap. CDR3 length: 16 residues.

The rearrangement links TRBV6-1 to TRBJ1-5; a weak D match, TRBD1 (5 bases). The CDR3 contains 19 residues. In germline, CDR1 is MNHNS, CDR2 SASEGT. The ends were cut back, 3 bases at V and 0 bases at J, with 21 bases in the middle. The CDR3 DNA is TGTGCCAGCAGTGATCAAGGGGCGGAAAGAGAGGATAGCAATCAGCCCCAGCATTTT. Encoded protein: CASSDQGAEREDSNQPQHF.

This clone turned up a few times. At one of its ends the junction is not consistent with the germline gene, which may arise from a read error. The rearrangement joins TRBV2 to TRBJ1-2; perhaps TRBD1 as D (6 bases). CDR1 is SNHLY, CDR2 FYNNEI, per germline. The CDR3 has 15 amino acids. Here the CDR3 DNA reads TGTGCCAGCACTGAAGTCCCGGGACATAGCTATGGCTACACCTTC. Protein: CASTEVPGHSYGYTF.

This rearrangement joins TRBV4-1 to TRBJ2-4; D is unclear. Germline CDR1 MGHRA, CDR2 YSYEKL. This CDR3 contains 13 residues. Trimming took off 0 bases at V and 7 bases at J, with 7 bases between the two ends. The CDR3 coding sequence is TGCGCCAGCAGCCAAGACGAAGGGAACATTCAGTACTTC. Residues: CASSQDEGNIQYF.

The chain recombines TRBV15 with TRBJ1-2, with unresolved D. Germline lookup yields CDR1 LNHNV and CDR2 YYDKDF (reference sequence). V lost 0 bases and J 4 bases, leaving 18 bases between the germline ends. This CDR3 is built from 17 residues. The CDR3 nucleotides are TGTGCCACCAGCAGAGATCTTGGCGTCACAAGCTCCTATGGCTACACCTTC. This codes for CATSRDLGVTSSYGYTF.

This clone turned up a few times. CDR3 in amino acids: CAWSAGTTTDTQYF. CDR3 coding DNA: TGTGCCTGGAGTGCTGGGACTACCACAGATACGCAGTATTTT. The chain links TRBV30 to TRBJ2-3; 7 positions agree with TRBD2. V was pared by 1 base and J by 2 bases, with 3 bases of the junction left unmatched. CDR1 is GTSNPN and CDR2 is SVGIG in the germline V gene (reference sequence). The CDR3 sequence is 14 residues long.

V and J are TRBV7-9 and TRBJ2-7; possible D gene TRBD1, 6 bases. V dropped 1 base and J dropped 3 bases, with 10 bases sitting between them. This CDR3 has 14 amino acids. Germline assignment: CDR1 SEHNR and CDR2 FQNEAQ (reference sequence). CDR3 residues: CASSLEGQVYEQYF. The DNA for the CDR3 is TGTGCCAGCAGCTTAGAGGGACAAGTCTACGAGCAGTACTTC.

The V and J genes are TRBV4-3 and TRBJ1-5; D gene uncertain. This CDR3 comprises 16 residues. Germline CDR1 LGHNA, CDR2 YSLEER. Trimming left V 4 bases short and J 5 bases short, with 18 bases between. The CDR3 nucleotides read TGCGCCAGCAGCCCTATAGCCTCAACGGTTTATCAGCCCCAGCATTTT. It specifies CASSPIASTVYQPQHF.

The rearrangement links TRBV11-1 to TRBJ2-7; 9 nucleotides match TRBD2. The CDR3 has 13 residues. The junction had 8 bases not matched to a gene; V was cut back by 10 bases and J by 4 bases. In germline, CDR1 is SGHAT, CDR2 FQDESV (reference sequence). CDR3 loop: CATQETSGYEQYF. Here the CDR3 DNA reads TGTGCCACACAAGAGACTAGCGGTTACGAGCAGTACTTC.

The gene calls are TRBV27 and TRBJ1-5; D may be TRBD1 (6 bases). V lost 5 bases and J 1 base, leaving 15 bases between the germline ends. The germline gives CDR1 MNHEY, CDR2 SMNVEV (reference sequence). The CDR3 loop spans 16 amino acids. The CDR3 is CASSHNTGYSNQPQHF. The CDR3, as DNA: TGTGCCAGCAGTCACAATACAGGGTACAGCAATCAGCCCCAGCATTTT.

V and J are TRBV6-1 and TRBJ2-7; a weak D match, TRBD2 (6 bases). Germline lookup yields CDR1 MNHNS and CDR2 SASEGT. CDR3 length: 13 residues. Trimming shortened V by 6 bases and J by 8 bases, and 17 bases separated the two germline ends. The CDR3 reads CASRTRREGKQYF. The DNA for the CDR3 is TGTGCCAGCAGGACTAGGCGCGAAGGGAAGCAGTACTTC.

This clone came up once. V and J are TRBV19 and TRBJ2-2; D remains unclear. Germline-derived CDR1 and CDR2 are LNHDA and SQIVND (reference sequence). V lost 2 bases and J lost 1, with 8 bases in between. There are 15 residues in the CDR3. CDR3 DNA sequence: TGTGCCAGTAGTATAAGGGTTATGAACACCGGGGAGCTGTTTTTT. Translated, it gives CASSIRVMNTGELFF. The variable domain in full, with the rest retrieved from reference TRBV19 and TRBJ2-2, is DGGITQSPKYLFRKEGQNVTLSCEQNLNHDAMYWYRQDPGQGLRLIYYSQIVNDFQKGDIAEGYSVSREKKESFPLTVTSAQKNPTAFYLCASSIRVMNTGELFFGEGSRLTVL.

The chain couples TRBV11-2 to TRBJ2-7, with TRBD2 matching over 9 bases. V lost 1 base to trimming and J lost 0 bases; unmatched junction nucleotides: 4. CDR3 size: 16 residues. CDR1 is SGHAT and CDR2 is FQNNGV in the germline V gene. The CDR3 is CASSLALTSGSYEQYF. The CDR3 DNA is TGTGCCAGCAGCTTAGCGCTGACTAGCGGCTCCTACGAGCAGTACTTC.

The rearrangement links TRBV6-5 to TRBJ2-5; D is ambiguous. Germline CDR1 and CDR2: MNHEY and SVGAGI. CDR3 length: 12 amino acids. Trimming took 8 bases from V and 0 from J, leaving 7 bases between them. The CDR3 bases are TGTGCCAGCGCGGCAGACCAAGAGACCCAGTACTTC. Its protein product is CASAADQETQYF.

This clone was seen just once. The chain employs TRBV5-5 and TRBJ2-1; no clear D gene. The CDR3 runs 14 residues. V gave up 0 bases and J gave up 7 bases, with 11 bases separating them. The germline V gene has CDR1 SGHKS and CDR2 YYEKEE (reference sequence). In nucleotides, the CDR3 is TGTGCCAGCAGCTTGGTCGGTAGAAGGAATGAGCAGTTCTTC. Translation gives CASSLVGRRNEQFF.

V gene TRBV11-2 combines with J gene TRBJ2-7, with TRBD1 as a possible D gene (6 bases). Trimming stripped 3 bases from V and 7 bases from J, with 22 bases between. Germline lookup yields CDR1 SGHAT and CDR2 FQNNGV. CDR3 length equals 16 residues. CDR3 nucleotide sequence: TGTGCCAGCAGCTTTAGGGCGTCAGGGGAGTCGCGGGAGCAGTACTTC. Protein product: CASSFRASGESREQYF.

The CDR3 reads CASSRANYEQYF. The CDR3 nucleotides are TGTGCCAGCAGCCGGGCCAACTACGAGCAGTACTTC. The genes are TRBV7-9 and TRBJ2-7, with D unclear. The CDR3 runs to 12 residues. Trimming removed 5 bases at V and 3 bases at J, with 8 bases between. The germline V gene has CDR1 SEHNR and CDR2 FQNEAQ (reference sequence).